This T cell receptor beta chain was captured in a study of CD8 T cells in Susac syndrome. RNA in amounts of roughly 0.5 to 1 ug was reverse transcribed with random hexamers. The immunoSEQ assay covered 54 Vbeta and 13 Jbeta segments for CDR3. Each CDR3 protein gets one entry after TCRdb re-called the immunoSEQ multiplex PCR reads with MiXCR. The repertoire holds some 57,000 distinct CDR3 sequences, with more than 90% as singletons. Sequencing of TCR beta was undertaken in CD8+ and CD4+ T cells derived from blood. Germline V gene sequence: CDR1 MNHNS, CDR2 SASEGT. The CDR3 has 16 amino acids. Trimming removed 4 bases at V and 0 bases at J, with 13 bases between.

The clonotype originates from a human donor in good health. J is TRBJ2-1 and V is TRBV6-1; D is unresolved. The sequenced sample was CD8+ T cells from PBMCs. The CDR3 DNA is TGTGCCAGCAGTGTTATCGGGCGGAGCTCCTACAATGAGCAGTTCTTC. Its protein product is CASSVIGRSSYNEQFF.